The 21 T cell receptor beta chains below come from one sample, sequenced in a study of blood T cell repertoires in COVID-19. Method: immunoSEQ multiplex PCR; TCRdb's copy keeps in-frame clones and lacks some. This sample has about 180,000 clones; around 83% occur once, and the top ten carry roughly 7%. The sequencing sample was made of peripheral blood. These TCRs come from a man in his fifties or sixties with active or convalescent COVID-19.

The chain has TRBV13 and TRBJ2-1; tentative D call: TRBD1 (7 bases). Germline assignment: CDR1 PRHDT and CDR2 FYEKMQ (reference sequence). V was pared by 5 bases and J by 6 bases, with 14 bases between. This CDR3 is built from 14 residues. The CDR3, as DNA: TGTGCCAGCAGCCTAAGGCAGGGGGGCAATGAGCAGTTCTTC. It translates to CASSLRQGGNEQFF.

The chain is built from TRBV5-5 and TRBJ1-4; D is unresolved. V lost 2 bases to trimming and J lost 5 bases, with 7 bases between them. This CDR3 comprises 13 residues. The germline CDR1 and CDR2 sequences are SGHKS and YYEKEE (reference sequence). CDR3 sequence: CASSFAQNEKLFF. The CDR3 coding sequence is TGTGCCAGCAGCTTCGCGCAAAATGAAAAACTGTTTTTT.

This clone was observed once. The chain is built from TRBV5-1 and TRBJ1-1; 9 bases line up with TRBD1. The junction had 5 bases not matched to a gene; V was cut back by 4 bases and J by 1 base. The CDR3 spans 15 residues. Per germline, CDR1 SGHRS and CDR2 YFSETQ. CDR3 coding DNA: TGCGCCAGCAGCCCTGGACAGGGGCGGAACACTGAAGCTTTCTTT. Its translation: CASSPGQGRNTEAFF.

This CDR3 is CAISATGPEQYF. The CDR3 DNA follows: TGTGCCATCAGTGCGACAGGTCCCGAGCAGTACTTC. The rearrangement joins TRBV10-3 to TRBJ2-7; D is possibly TRBD1 (6 bases). The V and J ends lost 4 bases and 6 bases respectively, with 10 bases between them. The CDR3 contains 12 residues. Germline CDR1 is ENHRY and CDR2 is SYGVKD.

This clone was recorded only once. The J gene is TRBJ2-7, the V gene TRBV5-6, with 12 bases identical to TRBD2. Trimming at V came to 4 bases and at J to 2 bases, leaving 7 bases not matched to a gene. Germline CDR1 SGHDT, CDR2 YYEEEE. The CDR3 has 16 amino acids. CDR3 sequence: CASSRRPSGGAYEQYF. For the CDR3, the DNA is TGTGCCAGCAGCCGGCGACCTAGCGGGGGGGCCTACGAGCAGTACTTC.

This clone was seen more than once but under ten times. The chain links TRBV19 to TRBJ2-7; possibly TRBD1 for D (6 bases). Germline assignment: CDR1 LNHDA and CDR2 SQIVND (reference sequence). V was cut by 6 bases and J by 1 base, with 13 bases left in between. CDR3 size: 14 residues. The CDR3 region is CASRVDSTSYEQYF. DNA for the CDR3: TGTGCCAGTAGGGTGGACAGCACTTCCTACGAGCAGTACTTC. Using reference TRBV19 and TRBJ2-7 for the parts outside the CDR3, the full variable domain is DGGITQSPKYLFRKEGQNVTLSCEQNLNHDAMYWYRQDPGQGLRLIYYSQIVNDFQKGDIAEGYSVSREKKESFPLTVTSAQKNPTAFYLCASRVDSTSYEQYFGPGTRLTVT.

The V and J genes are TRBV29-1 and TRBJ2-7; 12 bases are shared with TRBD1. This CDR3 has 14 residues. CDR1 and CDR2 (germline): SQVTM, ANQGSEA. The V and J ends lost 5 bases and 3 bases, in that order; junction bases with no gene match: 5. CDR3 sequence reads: CSVMRDRGLYEQYF. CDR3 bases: TGCAGCGTTATGAGGGACAGGGGGCTCTACGAGCAGTACTTC.

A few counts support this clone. In DNA, the CDR3 is TGTGCCAGCATTACTAGGGACACTGAAGCTTTCTTT. Residues: CASITRDTEAFF. The chain carries TRBV2 and TRBJ1-1; D is unclear. Germline-derived CDR1 and CDR2 are SNHLY and FYNNEI. The CDR3 is 12 residues long. Trimming shortened V by 7 bases and J by 3 bases, and 9 bases separated the two germline ends.

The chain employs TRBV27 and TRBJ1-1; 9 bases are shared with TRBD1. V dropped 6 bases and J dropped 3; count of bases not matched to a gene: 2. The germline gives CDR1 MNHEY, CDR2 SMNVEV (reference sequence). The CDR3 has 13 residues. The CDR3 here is CASSDRGDTEAFF. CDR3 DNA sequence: TGTGCCAGCAGCGACAGGGGGGACACTGAAGCTTTCTTT.

The CDR3 nucleotides read TGTGCCAGCAGTGAAGGGGCCAGTTCGTTCTCTGGGGCCAACGTCCTGACTTTC. It yields the protein CASSEGASSFSGANVLTF. The chain employs TRBV6-1 and TRBJ2-6, with D hard to call. This CDR3 region has 18 residues. Germline V lookup: CDR1 MNHNS, CDR2 SASEGT. V lost 1 base and J 0 bases, leaving 13 bases between the germline ends.

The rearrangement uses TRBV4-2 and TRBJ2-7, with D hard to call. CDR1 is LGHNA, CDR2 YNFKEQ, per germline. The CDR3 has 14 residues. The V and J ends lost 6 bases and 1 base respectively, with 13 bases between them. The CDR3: CASRWNLVSYEQYF. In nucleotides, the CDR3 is TGTGCCAGCAGGTGGAACCTAGTGTCCTACGAGCAGTACTTC.

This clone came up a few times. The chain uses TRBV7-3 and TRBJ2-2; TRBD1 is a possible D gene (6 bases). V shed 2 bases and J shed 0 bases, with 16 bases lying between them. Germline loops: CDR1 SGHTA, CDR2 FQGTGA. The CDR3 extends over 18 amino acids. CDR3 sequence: CASSLGPDRISNTGELFF. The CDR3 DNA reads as TGTGCCAGCAGCTTAGGGCCAGACAGGATATCGAACACCGGGGAGCTGTTTTTT.

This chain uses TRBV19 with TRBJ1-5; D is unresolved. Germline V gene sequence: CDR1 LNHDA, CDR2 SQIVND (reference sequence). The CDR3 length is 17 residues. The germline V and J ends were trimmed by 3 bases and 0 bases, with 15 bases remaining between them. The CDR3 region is CASSIPGRGYSNQPQHF. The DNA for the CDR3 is TGTGCCAGTAGTATTCCGGGCCGAGGGTATAGCAATCAGCCCCAGCATTTT.

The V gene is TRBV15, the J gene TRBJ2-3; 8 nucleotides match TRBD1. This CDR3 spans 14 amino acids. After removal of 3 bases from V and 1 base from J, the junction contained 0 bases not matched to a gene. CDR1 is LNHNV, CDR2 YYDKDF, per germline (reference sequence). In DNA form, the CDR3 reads TGTGCCACCAGCAGGGGACAGGGCACAGATACGCAGTATTTT. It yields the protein CATSRGQGTDTQYF. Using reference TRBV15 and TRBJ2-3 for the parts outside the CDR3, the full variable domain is DAMVIQNPRYQVTQFGKPVTLSCSQTLNHNVMYWYQQKSSQAPKLLFHYYDKDFNNEADTPDNFQSRRPNTSFCFLDIRSPGLGDTAMYLCATSRGQGTDTQYFGPGTRLTVL.

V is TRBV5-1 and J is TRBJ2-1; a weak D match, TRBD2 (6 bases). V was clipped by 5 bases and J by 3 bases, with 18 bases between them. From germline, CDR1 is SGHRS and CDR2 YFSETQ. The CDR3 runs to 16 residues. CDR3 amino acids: CASSPSSEKYYNEQFF. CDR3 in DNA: TGCGCCAGCAGTCCCTCTAGCGAGAAGTACTACAATGAGCAGTTCTTC.

CDR3 loop: CASSSTIAASSYEQYF. The CDR3 nucleotides read TGTGCCAGCAGCTCCACAATAGCGGCTAGCTCCTACGAGCAGTACTTC. The chain is built from TRBV5-6 and TRBJ2-7; maybe TRBD2 (6 bases). V was cut by 3 bases and J by 0 bases, with 16 bases left in between. The germline CDR1 and CDR2 sequences are SGHDT and YYEEEE. The CDR3 spans 16 residues.

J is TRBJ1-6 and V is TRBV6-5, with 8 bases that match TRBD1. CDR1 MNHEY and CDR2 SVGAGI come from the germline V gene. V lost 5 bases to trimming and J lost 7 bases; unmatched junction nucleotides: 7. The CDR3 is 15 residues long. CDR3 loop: CASSRQGRVNSPLHF. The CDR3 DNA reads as TGTGCCAGCAGTCGACAGGGGCGCGTCAATTCACCCCTCCACTTT.

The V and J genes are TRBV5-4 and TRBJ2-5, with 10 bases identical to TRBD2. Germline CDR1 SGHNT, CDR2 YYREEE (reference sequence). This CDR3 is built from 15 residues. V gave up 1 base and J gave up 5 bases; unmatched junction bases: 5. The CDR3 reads CASSLIAGGLETQYF. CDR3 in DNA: TGTGCCAGCAGCTTGATAGCGGGGGGACTGGAGACCCAGTACTTC. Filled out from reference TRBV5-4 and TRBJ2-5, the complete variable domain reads ETGVTQSPTHLIKTRGQQVTLRCSSQSGHNTVSWYQQALGQGPQFIFQYYREEENGRGNFPPRFSGLQFPNYSSELNVNALELDDSALYLCASSLIAGGLETQYFGPGTRLLVL.

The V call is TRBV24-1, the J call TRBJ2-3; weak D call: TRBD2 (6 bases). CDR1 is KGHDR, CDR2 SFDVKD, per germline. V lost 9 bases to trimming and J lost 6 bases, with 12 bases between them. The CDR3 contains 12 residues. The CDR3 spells CATSAGIDTQYF. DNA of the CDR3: TGTGCCACCTCGGCGGGAATTGATACGCAGTATTTT.

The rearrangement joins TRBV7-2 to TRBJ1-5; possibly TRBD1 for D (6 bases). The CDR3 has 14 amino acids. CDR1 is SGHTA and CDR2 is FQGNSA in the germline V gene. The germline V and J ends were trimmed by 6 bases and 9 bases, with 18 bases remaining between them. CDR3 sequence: CASSSMDSSGPQHF. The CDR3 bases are TGTGCCAGCAGTTCGATGGACAGCTCCGGGCCCCAGCATTTT.

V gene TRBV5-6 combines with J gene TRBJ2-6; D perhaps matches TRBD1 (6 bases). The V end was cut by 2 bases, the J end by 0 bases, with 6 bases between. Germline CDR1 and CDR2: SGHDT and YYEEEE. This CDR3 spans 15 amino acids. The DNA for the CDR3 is TGTGCCAGCAGCTTACAGGGCTCTGGGGCCAACGTCCTGACTTTC. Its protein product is CASSLQGSGANVLTF.